This T cell receptor beta chain was captured by sequencing in a study of T cell repertoires in cytomegalovirus infection. This clonotype was picked up many times. TCRdb used MiXCR to reprocess the reads, holding one entry per CDR3 protein. The table shows approximately 500,000 distinct CDR3 sequences, with 16% occurring only once. Per germline, CDR1 SEHNR and CDR2 FQNEAQ (reference sequence). There are 16 residues in the CDR3. V lost 3 bases to trimming and J lost 1 base, with 12 bases between them. What was sequenced was CD8+ T cells from PBMCs. The chain links TRBV7-9 to TRBJ2-2; D may be TRBD1 or TRBD2 (5 bases each). The receptor's source is a human donor in good health (CMV status not recorded). Some clones in this sample may be carry-over from other donors' samples. The CDR3 DNA follows: TGTGCCAGCAGCTTTCCAACAGGACTGAACACCGGGGAGCTGTTTTTT. It is translated as CASSFPTGLNTGELFF.